This T cell receptor beta chain originates from a study of control samples from healthy donors and cancer patients. The data were produced by immunoSEQ multiplex PCR, yet TCRdb's version contains in-frame clones alone and is incomplete. The sample carries approximately 14,000 clones, 60% to 85% recorded once. This clone has a single count. CDR3 length: 13 residues. V was trimmed by 4 bases and J by 1 base, leaving 8 bases between them. Germline V gene lookup returns CDR1 SGHDT and CDR2 YYEEEE. The receptor was derived from a female donor with lung cancer. The sample was formalin-fixed, paraffin-embedded tissue. This chain uses TRBV5-6 with TRBJ1-2, with D maybe TRBD1 (6 bases). In nucleotides, the CDR3 is TGTGCCAGCAGCCCCAGGGGTAACTATGGCTACACCTTC. It is translated as CASSPRGNYGYTF.